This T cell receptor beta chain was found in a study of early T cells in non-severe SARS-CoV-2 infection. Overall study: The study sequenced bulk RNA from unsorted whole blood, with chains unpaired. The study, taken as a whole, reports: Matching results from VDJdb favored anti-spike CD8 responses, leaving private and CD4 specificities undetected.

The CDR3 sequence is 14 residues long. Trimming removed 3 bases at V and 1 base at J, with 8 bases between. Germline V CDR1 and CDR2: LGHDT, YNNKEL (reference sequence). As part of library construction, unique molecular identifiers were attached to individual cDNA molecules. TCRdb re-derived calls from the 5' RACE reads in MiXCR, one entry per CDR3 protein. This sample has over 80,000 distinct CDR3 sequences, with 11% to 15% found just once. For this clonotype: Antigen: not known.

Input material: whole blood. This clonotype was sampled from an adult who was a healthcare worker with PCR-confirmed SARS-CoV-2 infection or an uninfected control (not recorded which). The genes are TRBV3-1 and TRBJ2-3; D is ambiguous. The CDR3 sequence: CASSHNAGTDTQYF. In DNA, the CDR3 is TGTGCCAGCAGCCACAATGCCGGCACAGATACGCAGTATTTT.